What follows are 30 T cell receptor beta chains derived from one specimen sequenced in a study of PD-L1 blockade in urothelial cancer. TCRdb keeps only in-frame clones here, not all; method: immunoSEQ multiplex PCR. The table has about 32,000 clones, about a third seen once. The sample here was tumor tissue, taken before atezolizumab (anti-PD-L1) treatment. These receptors were obtained from a man between 60 and 75 years old with urothelial cancer.

About this clone itself: Other DNA sequences in this specimen translate into the identical CDR3. The chain combines TRBV19 with TRBJ2-5; maybe TRBD1 (8 bases). CDR3 length: 13 amino acids. The V end lost 5 bases, the J end lost 5 bases, and 12 bases lay between the germline ends. Looked up from germline, CDR1 is LNHDA and CDR2 is SQIVND (reference sequence). The CDR3 loop is CASSSQGGETQYF. The CDR3 bases are TGTGCCAGTAGTTCACAGGGGGGGGAGACCCAGTACTTC.

The V gene is TRBV30, the J gene TRBJ2-3, with D perhaps TRBD1 (5 bases). Germline V gene data show CDR1 as GTSNPN and CDR2 as SVGIG (reference sequence). Trimming pared 4 bases from V and 9 bases from J, leaving 14 bases between. The CDR3 length is 12 residues. This chain's CDR3 is CAWTRTQSTQYF. CDR3 in DNA: TGTGCCTGGACTAGGACACAGTCCACGCAGTATTTT. The variable domain in full, with the rest retrieved from reference TRBV30 and TRBJ2-3, is SQTIHQWPATLVQPVGSPLSLECTVEGTSNPNLYWYRQAAGRGLQLLFYSVGIGQISSEVPQNLSASRPQDRQFILSSKKLLLSDSGFYLCAWTRTQSTQYFGPGTRLTVL.

CDR3 in DNA: TGTGCCAGCATCGTAGCGGGGAGCACAGATACGCAGTATTTT. It codes for CASIVAGSTDTQYF. This chain links TRBV28 with TRBJ2-3; 8 bases are a match to TRBD2. V lost 7 bases to trimming and J lost 0 bases; unmatched junction nucleotides: 3. The CDR3 is 14 residues long. From germline, CDR1 is MDHEN and CDR2 SYDVKM.

J is TRBJ2-1 and V is TRBV5-1; no clear D. The CDR3 runs 14 residues. V shed 0 bases and J shed 8 bases, with 12 bases lying between them. Germline V gene sequence: CDR1 SGHRS, CDR2 YFSETQ. The CDR3 coding sequence is TGCGCCAGCAGCTTGGCCTCTAGTAACCATGAGCAGTTCTTC. Protein product: CASSLASSNHEQFF.

The chain is built from TRBV27 and TRBJ1-2; TRBD1 is a possible D gene (6 bases). The germline V gene encodes CDR1 MNHEY and CDR2 SMNVEV (reference sequence). The CDR3 is made up of 14 amino acids. V shed 4 bases and J shed 2 bases, with 11 bases lying between them. CDR3 sequence: CASSSGQGNYGYTF. In DNA form, the CDR3 reads TGTGCCAGCAGTTCTGGGCAGGGGAACTATGGCTACACCTTC.

The chain carries TRBV19 and TRBJ1-5, with 7 bases lining up with TRBD1. The germline V gene has CDR1 LNHDA and CDR2 SQIVND (reference sequence). Unmatched junction bases numbered 1, after V lost 1 base and J lost 1 base. CDR3 size: 15 residues. The CDR3 DNA follows: TGTGCCAGTAGTATAGGACAGGGCAGCAATCAGCCCCAGCATTTT. Protein product: CASSIGQGSNQPQHF.

The rearrangement joins TRBV28 to TRBJ1-5; 7 bases are a match to TRBD1. Germline CDR1 MDHEN, CDR2 SYDVKM. The V segment lost 1 base and the J segment 7 bases; nucleotides outside the gene matches: 7. The CDR3 contains 15 residues. For the CDR3, the DNA is TGTGCCAGCAGTTTATTTCGACAGGGCTTACAGCCCCAGCATTTT. This sequence encodes CASSLFRQGLQPQHF.

This clone has just a few counts. This chain connects TRBV6-8 to TRBJ1-3, with D unresolved. The CDR3 loop spans 15 amino acids. The V end was cut by 7 bases, the J end by 1 base, with 14 bases between. Per germline, CDR1 MNHGY and CDR2 SAAAGT. CDR3 sequence (DNA): TGTGCCAGCACCACTAAACAGCTTTCTGGAAACACCATATATTTT. Translation gives CASTTKQLSGNTIYF.

This chain joins TRBV30 and TRBJ1-5, with a possible D match to TRBD1 (6 bases). The V gene lost 2 bases and the J gene lost 4 bases, with 12 bases spanning the gap. Germline values: CDR1 GTSNPN, CDR2 SVGIG (reference sequence). The CDR3 runs to 14 residues. DNA for the CDR3: TGTGCCTGGAGTAAATCAGGGGTTAATCAGCCCCAGCATTTT. Protein sequence: CAWSKSGVNQPQHF. Supplemented by reference TRBV30 and TRBJ1-5, the full variable domain reads SQTIHQWPATLVQPVGSPLSLECTVEGTSNPNLYWYRQAAGRGLQLLFYSVGIGQISSEVPQNLSASRPQDRQFILSSKKLLLSDSGFYLCAWSKSGVNQPQHFGDGTRLSIL.

The V gene is TRBV7-1, the J gene TRBJ1-4, with TRBD1 as a possible D gene (6 bases). TRBV7-1 is flagged as an ORF with uncertain function. The V end was cut by 5 bases, the J end by 4 bases, with 11 bases between. This CDR3 has 14 residues. The CDR3 nucleotides read TGTGCCAGCAGCCGTGACAGGCTTAATGAAAAACTGTTTTTT. Protein sequence: CASSRDRLNEKLFF.

V gene TRBV12-5 combines with J gene TRBJ1-5, with D possibly matching TRBD1 (5 bases). Germline loops: CDR1 LGHNT, CDR2 FRNRAP. V was pared by 7 bases and J by 6 bases, with 16 bases between. The CDR3 length is 14 residues. CDR3 amino acids: CASAQGEAGQPQHF. The DNA for the CDR3 is TGTGCTAGTGCCCAGGGAGAAGCGGGTCAGCCCCAGCATTTT. The full variable domain, completed using reference TRBV12-5 and TRBJ1-5, is DARVTQTPRHKVTEMGQEVTMRCQPILGHNTVFWYRQTMMQGLELLAYFRNRAPLDDSGMPKDRFSAEMPDATLATLKIQPSEPRDSAVYFCASAQGEAGQPQHFGDGTRLSIL.

In this sample, this clone turned up many times. The chain uses TRBV11-3 and TRBJ1-5, with TRBD1 as a possible D gene (6 bases). CDR3 size: 15 residues. The germline V gene has CDR1 SGHNT and CDR2 YENEEA. V lost 5 bases to trimming and J lost 2 bases, with 13 bases between them. In DNA, the CDR3 is TGTGCCAGCAGCGTTACAGGGATGCGCAATCAGCCCCAGCATTTT. Protein sequence: CASSVTGMRNQPQHF.

V usage is TRBV1 and J usage is TRBJ2-5; no DNA check was done on the table's D call, TRBD1. TRBV1 is annotated as a pseudogene. The CDR3 has 15 amino acids. CDR3 amino acids: CASSQTGSGNRAQYF. CDR3 DNA sequence: TGCGCCAGCAGCCAAACAGGGTCCGGGAACAGGGCCCAGTACTTC.

This clone was seen only a few times. The chain carries TRBV11-3 and TRBJ2-3; D unresolved. This CDR3 is 18 amino acids long. Germline V gives CDR1 SGHNT, CDR2 YENEEA. The V and J ends lost 5 bases and 1 base respectively, with 22 bases between them. Written as DNA, the CDR3 is TGTGCCAGCAGCCCTCATCTACGTGGAGCCCAGGGCACAGATACGCAGTATTTT. It is translated as CASSPHLRGAQGTDTQYF.

CDR3 sequence reads: CASSLAANTGELFF. In DNA form, the CDR3 reads TGTGCCAGTAGCCTGGCAGCGAACACCGGGGAGCTGTTTTTT. This chain uses TRBV19 with TRBJ2-2; D gene unclear. Germline loops: CDR1 LNHDA, CDR2 SQIVND (reference sequence). V dropped 6 bases and J dropped 0 bases, with 8 bases sitting between them. The CDR3 has 14 residues.

The rearrangement joins TRBV1 to TRBJ1-5. TRBV1 counts as a pseudogene. The CDR3 extends over 14 amino acids. CDR3 protein: CASSLGTLGQPQHF. In nucleotides, the CDR3 is TGCGCCAGCAGCCTCGGGACTCTGGGTCAGCCCCAGCATTTT.

This clone was seen more than once but under ten times. The J gene is TRBJ1-5, the V gene TRBV11-3; D possibly corresponds to TRBD1 (5 bases). The germline V and J ends were trimmed by 4 bases and 1 base, with 11 bases remaining between them. Germline loops: CDR1 SGHNT, CDR2 YENEEA. The CDR3 loop spans 15 amino acids. As DNA, the CDR3 is TGTGCCAGCAGCTGGGACGAGGGCAGCAATCAGCCCCAGCATTTT. Protein product: CASSWDEGSNQPQHF.

The V call is TRBV15, the J call TRBJ2-3, with 11 positions matching TRBD2. CDR3 length: 20 residues. The J segment lost 3 bases and the V segment lost 3 bases, leaving 17 bases of the junction unmatched. CDR1 and CDR2 (germline): LNHNV, YYDKDF (reference sequence). CDR3 sequence reads: CATSSSISRLAGQRTDTQYF. CDR3 coding DNA: TGTGCCACCAGCAGCTCAATATCGAGACTAGCGGGGCAGAGAACAGATACGCAGTATTTT.

Here the CDR3 reads CASSQDWGTSWGYEKLFF. CDR3 coding DNA: TGCGCCAGCAGCCAAGATTGGGGGACCAGTTGGGGTTACGAAAAACTGTTTTTT. V is TRBV23-1 and J is TRBJ1-4; D might be TRBD1 (5 bases). TRBV23-1 is placed among ORFs of uncertain function. V was trimmed by 6 bases and J by 8 bases, leaving 28 bases between them. There are 18 residues in the CDR3.

The chain carries TRBV5-1 and TRBJ1-6; TRBD1 matches 7 bases. CDR3 size: 17 residues. CDR1 and CDR2 from the germline V gene are SGHRS and YFSETQ. The V and J ends lost 6 bases and 9 bases, in that order; junction bases with no gene match: 18. CDR3 amino acids: CASINRAGGGQGSPLHF. CDR3 DNA: TGCGCCAGCATCAACCGGGCCGGAGGGGGCCAAGGTTCACCCCTCCACTTT.

The chain uses TRBV6-8 and TRBJ2-7, with a possible D match to TRBD1 (6 bases). V was trimmed by 6 bases and J by 7 bases, leaving 16 bases between them. This CDR3 has 13 residues. Looked up from germline, CDR1 is MNHGY and CDR2 is SAAAGT. The CDR3 region is CASSPDRRWEQYF. CDR3 DNA: TGTGCCAGCAGCCCTGACAGGAGGTGGGAGCAGTACTTC.

This rearrangement joins TRBV30 to TRBJ2-7, with D possibly TRBD2 on 6 matching bases. Germline values: CDR1 GTSNPN, CDR2 SVGIG (reference sequence). The germline V and J ends were trimmed by 5 bases and 7 bases, with 15 bases remaining between them. The CDR3 is 12 residues long. CDR3 sequence reads: CAWAHGGTEQYF. DNA of the CDR3: TGTGCCTGGGCCCACGGAGGGACTGAGCAGTACTTC.

The CDR3 sequence: CASSWGAGQGTDTQYF. In nucleotides, the CDR3 is TGTGCCAGCAGCTGGGGGGCGGGACAGGGCACAGATACGCAGTATTTT. The chain uses TRBV7-7 and TRBJ2-3; 8 bases agree with TRBD1. The CDR3 has 16 amino acids. The trim removed 4 bases at V and 1 base at J, leaving 7 bases unmatched. Germline V gene data show CDR1 as SSHAT and CDR2 as FNYEAQ (reference sequence). The full variable domain, in which reference TRBV7-7 and TRBJ2-3 provide the parts outside the CDR3, is GAGVSQSPRYKVTKRGQDVTLRCDPISSHATLYWYQQALGQGPEFLTYFNYEAQPDKSGLPSDRFSAERPEGSISTLTIQRTEQRDSAMYRCASSWGAGQGTDTQYFGPGTRLTVL.

The chain carries TRBV12-5 and TRBJ2-5; no firm D call. The CDR3 has 16 residues. CDR1 and CDR2 from the germline V gene are LGHNT and FRNRAP. The CDR3 DNA reads as TGTGCCAGTCGGCCCTATTTCCTGAGCGACCAAGAGACCCAGTACTTC. Protein product: CASRPYFLSDQETQYF.

This clone was seen a handful of times. This chain connects TRBV29-1 to TRBJ1-4; D uncertain. This CDR3 contains 12 residues. Trimming removed 4 bases at V and 8 bases at J, with 11 bases between. Germline values: CDR1 SQVTM, CDR2 ANQGSEA. CDR3: CSVGRNGEKLFF. The DNA of the CDR3 is TGCAGCGTTGGCCGTAATGGGGAAAAACTGTTTTTT.

V usage is TRBV6-1 and J usage is TRBJ2-1, with TRBD2 identical over 9 bases. Germline lookup yields CDR1 MNHNS and CDR2 SASEGT. The CDR3 totals 16 residues. J gave up 6 bases and V 1 base, and 7 bases lay outside the gene matches. The DNA of the CDR3 is TGTGCCAGCAGTGAAGGGCGCGGGGGGGCACGCAATGAGCAGTTCTTC. As protein: CASSEGRGGARNEQFF.

This clone came up a few times. CDR3 protein: CAIQIPRGRRETQYF. As DNA, the CDR3 is TGTGCCATACAGATCCCGCGAGGAAGACGAGAGACCCAGTACTTC. The rearrangement uses TRBV15 and TRBJ2-5; D not resolved. Trimming stripped 10 bases from V and 4 bases from J, with 22 bases between. Germline-derived CDR1 and CDR2 are LNHNV and YYDKDF (reference sequence). The CDR3 extends over 15 amino acids.

This clone was picked up one time. The chain couples TRBV12-5 to TRBJ1-2; tentative D call: TRBD1 (5 bases). The V gene lost 2 bases and the J gene lost 0 bases, with 13 bases spanning the gap. The CDR3 runs to 16 residues. Germline V gene sequence: CDR1 LGHNT, CDR2 FRNRAP. The CDR3 DNA reads as TGTGCTAGTGGTTTGCTGGCAGGGAAAACTAACTATGGCTACACCTTC. Protein sequence: CASGLLAGKTNYGYTF.

V gene TRBV6-7 combines with J gene TRBJ2-7; weak D call: TRBD2 (7 bases). TRBV6-7 carries the ORF label, with uncertain function. V shed 2 bases and J shed 11 bases, with 10 bases lying between them. The length of the CDR3 is 11 residues. The CDR3 region is CASSYGGAKYF. CDR3 sequence (DNA): TGTGCCAGCAGTTACGGGGGGGCTAAGTACTTC.

This clone was recorded at least ten times. This rearrangement joins TRBV11-3 to TRBJ1-2; TRBD1 might be the D (5 bases). Trimming shortened V by 3 bases and J by 5 bases, and 13 bases separated the two germline ends. CDR3 length: 14 amino acids. Germline V gene data show CDR1 as SGHNT and CDR2 as YENEEA. CDR3 region: CASSFDYGGYGYTF. The CDR3 region has the DNA TGTGCCAGCAGCTTCGATTATGGGGGATATGGCTACACCTTC.